The 17 T cell receptor beta chains below come from one sample, sequenced in a study of human T cells and chemical hapten exposure (dated by TCRdb to the early 2020s). The sample's time point, from its label and the paper: pre-sensitization, week 0. The sample's treatment or condition, from its label and the paper: therapeutic diphenylcyclopropenone sensitization with weekly scalp DPC. Library method: RACE. The sequencing machine was a NextSeq 500. The public reads were run again by TCRdb, first through fastp at Q25 and then through MiXCR, and only productive beta chains were kept. Rows matching on CDR3 protein sequence are summarized as one entry with the most common DNA and genes. Within this sample are fewer than 140,000 distinct CDR3 sequences, with less than 15% of them counted one time only. The ten largest clones take up over 1.5% of the sample. Sequenced material: whole blood, taken in connection with sensitization to the hapten diphenylcyclopropenone (DPC). Every receptor here comes from a woman in her forties or fifties with alopecia areata. Some clones in this sample may be carry-over from other donors' samples.

In its sample, this clonotype was seen many times. J is TRBJ2-2 and V is TRBV6-5; D is undetermined. Per the germline V gene, CDR1 is MNHEY and CDR2 is SVGAGI. Trimming cost V 7 bases and J 5 bases, with 11 bases left between them. The CDR3 is 13 amino acids. The CDR3 bases are TGTGCCAGCACCCCTGGCGGAACCGGGGAGCTGTTTTTT. Protein product: CASTPGGTGELFF.

This clonotype was found a few times. The chain is built from TRBV18 and TRBJ1-6; D call uncertain. The CDR3 is made up of 18 amino acids. Looked up from germline, CDR1 is KGHSH and CDR2 is LQKENI. V lost 5 bases to trimming and J lost 9 bases, with 26 bases between them. The CDR3 spells CASSLLDLRGTIGSPLHF. CDR3 in DNA: TGTGCCAGCTCATTACTTGACCTCCGGGGAACAATCGGTTCACCCCTCCACTTT.

This clonotype was recorded a few times. The chain couples TRBV6-5 to TRBJ2-3; 7 bases are shared with TRBD2. Germline lookup yields CDR1 MNHEY and CDR2 SVGAGI. With V trimmed by 7 bases and J by 1 base, 8 bases remained unmatched. This CDR3 region has 15 residues. CDR3 sequence: CASKSTSLRTDTQYF. In nucleotides, the CDR3 is TGTGCCAGCAAATCGACTAGCTTGCGCACAGATACGCAGTATTTT.

The table lists this clonotype with a few counts. The rearrangement joins TRBV6-2 or TRBV6-3 to TRBJ2-1; 7 bases fit TRBD2. The CDR3 runs to 12 residues. V shed 11 bases and J 4 bases; nucleotides not matched to a gene: 5. The germline gives CDR1 MNHEY, CDR2 SVGEGT. The CDR3 reads CASRGVYNEQFF. CDR3 sequence (DNA): TGTGCCTCTCGGGGGGTATACAATGAGCAGTTCTTC.

This clonotype occurred a few times. This chain connects TRBV12-3 or TRBV12-4 to TRBJ2-5; D remains unclear. V lost 7 bases and J lost 4, with 16 bases in between. This CDR3 comprises 14 residues. The DNA of the CDR3 is TGTGCCAGCAACTTACTATCAGGTGCAGAGACCCAGTACTTC. Amino acid sequence: CASNLLSGAETQYF.

This sequence joins TRBV6-1 and TRBJ2-7, with D unresolved. Germline V gives CDR1 MNHNS, CDR2 SASEGT. The CDR3 loop spans 13 amino acids. V was clipped by 1 base and J by 0 bases, with 4 bases between them. CDR3 residues: CASSEGPSYEQYF. The CDR3 DNA reads as TGTGCCAGCAGTGAAGGACCCTCCTACGAGCAGTACTTC.

The chain is built from TRBV5-4 and TRBJ2-7; 8 bases match TRBD1. V shed 2 bases and J 7 bases; nucleotides not matched to a gene: 5. Germline CDR1 SGHNT, CDR2 YYREEE (reference sequence). The CDR3 has 13 residues. The CDR3 DNA is TGTGCCAGCAGCTTTCAGGGGGCGGAGGAGCAGTACTTC. Residues: CASSFQGAEEQYF.

This clonotype was counted a few times. The V and J genes are TRBV7-2 and TRBJ1-1; D possibly corresponds to TRBD1 (5 bases). V gave up 1 base and J gave up 0 bases, with 12 bases separating them. The length of the CDR3 is 16 residues. Per germline, CDR1 SGHTA and CDR2 FQGNSA. CDR3 sequence: CASSLDGTGMNTEAFF. In DNA, the CDR3 is TGTGCCAGCAGCTTAGACGGGACGGGTATGAACACTGAAGCTTTCTTT.

The table lists this clonotype with many counts. This sequence joins TRBV11-1 and TRBJ1-1; D is undetermined. Trimming shortened V by 0 bases and J by 6 bases, and 8 bases separated the two germline ends. The CDR3 loop spans 13 amino acids. Germline CDR1 is SGHAT and CDR2 is FQDESV (reference sequence). The chain's CDR3 is CASSLARGAEAFF. As DNA, the CDR3 is TGTGCCAGCAGCTTAGCACGCGGGGCTGAAGCTTTCTTT. The whole variable domain, remainder taken from reference TRBV11-1 and TRBJ1-1, is EAEVAQSPRYKITEKSQAVAFWCDPISGHATLYWYRQILGQGPELLVQFQDESVVDDSQLPKDRFSAERLKGVDSTLKIQPAELGDSAMYLCASSLARGAEAFFGQGTRLTVV.

The chain joins TRBV28 to TRBJ2-4; 8 positions match TRBD2. Germline values: CDR1 MDHEN, CDR2 SYDVKM. The CDR3 contains 13 residues. The V segment lost 3 bases and the J segment 9 bases; nucleotides outside the gene matches: 4. The CDR3: CASSFWAGGIQYF. CDR3 DNA: TGTGCCAGCAGTTTTTGGGCGGGGGGCATTCAGTACTTC.

The chain has TRBV5-1 and TRBJ2-3; no definite D call. Germline CDR1 reads SGHRS; CDR2 reads YFSETQ. The CDR3 is 15 amino acids. The V end was cut by 2 bases, the J end by 0 bases, with 10 bases between. CDR3 region: CASSLRLPSTDTQYF. The DNA of the CDR3 is TGCGCCAGCAGCTTACGGCTACCTAGCACAGATACGCAGTATTTT.

The genes are TRBV25-1 and TRBJ2-5, with 9 bases matching TRBD1. After removal of 6 bases from V and 5 bases from J, the junction contained 10 bases not matched to a gene. Germline assignment: CDR1 MGHDK and CDR2 SYGVNS. This CDR3 contains 15 residues. CDR3 sequence: CASRAQGAQGETQYF. The CDR3 nucleotides are TGTGCCAGCAGAGCACAGGGGGCGCAGGGGGAGACCCAGTACTTC.

In DNA form, the CDR3 reads TGTGCCAGCAGCCAAGGCGTGGGCCTTAATGAAAAACTGTTTTTT. It translates to CASSQGVGLNEKLFF. The chain has TRBV4-2 and TRBJ1-4; no clear D gene. Trimming took 1 base from V and 4 from J, leaving 10 bases between them. This CDR3 is 15 amino acids long. The germline gives CDR1 LGHNA, CDR2 YNFKEQ.

The chain recombines TRBV6-4 with TRBJ1-1; D may be TRBD1 (5 bases). Trimming left V 6 bases short and J 1 base short, with 9 bases between. The V gene's germline CDR1 is MRHNA and CDR2 SNTAGT. The CDR3 extends over 13 amino acids. The CDR3 DNA follows: TGTGCCAGCAGCCCGACAGAGAACACTGAAGCTTTCTTT. Translation gives CASSPTENTEAFF.

The table lists this clonotype with a few counts. The chain has TRBV7-2 and TRBJ2-1; D possibly corresponds to TRBD2 (6 bases). The CDR3 has 15 residues. Looked up from germline, CDR1 is SGHTA and CDR2 is FQGNSA. V gave up 3 bases and J gave up 5 bases, with 14 bases separating them. The CDR3, as DNA: TGTGCCAGCAGCTTGATGCGGGGATCAAACAATGAGCAGTTCTTC. This codes for CASSLMRGSNNEQFF.

The V gene is TRBV12-3 or TRBV12-4, the J gene TRBJ1-2; no reliable D call. The CDR3 runs to 13 residues. V was shortened by 2 bases and J by 4 bases, with 8 bases between the two germline ends. CDR3 DNA: TGTGCCAGCAGTTTATCCGTTTCCTATGGCTACACCTTC. This encodes CASSLSVSYGYTF.

The J gene is TRBJ2-7, the V gene TRBV27, with TRBD1 matching over 8 bases. The CDR3 loop spans 13 amino acids. The V segment lost 4 bases and the J segment 11 bases; nucleotides outside the gene matches: 10. The germline V gene encodes CDR1 MNHEY and CDR2 SMNVEV (reference sequence). Here the CDR3 reads CASSSTPTGDKYF. DNA of the CDR3: TGTGCCAGCAGTTCCACCCCGACAGGGGACAAGTACTTC.